A single sample gave rise to the 9 T cell receptor beta chains below, sequenced in a study of T cell responses to AZD1222 COVID-19 vaccine. Data came from immunoSEQ multiplex PCR; TCRdb stores just in-frame clones and leaves some out. This table has 80,000 or so clones, over 80% appearing once. Sequencing was performed on peripheral blood, taken on day 0 of AZD1222 vaccination. The receptors stem from an adult in good health.

The J gene is TRBJ1-2, the V gene TRBV10-3, with 9 bases fitting TRBD1. Germline V CDR1 and CDR2: ENHRY, SYGVKD. Trimming at V came to 8 bases and at J to 3 bases, leaving 13 bases not matched to a gene. This CDR3 contains 16 residues. The CDR3 protein is CAISTPGQGTYYGYTF. CDR3 in DNA: TGTGCCATCTCGACTCCAGGACAGGGGACCTACTATGGCTACACCTTC.

The chain combines TRBV6-5 with TRBJ1-3; possible D gene TRBD1, 5 bases. CDR1 and CDR2 (germline): MNHEY, SVGAGI. Trimming removed 2 bases at V and 4 bases at J, with 12 bases between. The length of the CDR3 is 15 residues. This CDR3 reads CASSYGQGSGNTIYF. CDR3 DNA: TGTGCCAGCAGTTACGGGCAGGGCTCGGGAAACACCATATATTTT.

The rearrangement uses TRBV30 and TRBJ1-1; possible D gene TRBD1, 6 bases. The CDR3 length is 14 residues. CDR1 and CDR2 (germline): GTSNPN, SVGIG (reference sequence). Trimming left V 0 bases short and J 5 bases short, with 13 bases between. The CDR3 DNA sequence: TGTGCCTGGAGTGTATGGGGGGGCGCAACTGAAGCTTTCTTT. This translates into CAWSVWGGATEAFF.

The chain employs TRBV18 and TRBJ2-7; 9 nucleotides align to TRBD1. Germline V gene sequence: CDR1 KGHSH, CDR2 LQKENI. J gave up 5 bases and V 5 bases, and 7 bases lay outside the gene matches. This CDR3 region has 14 residues. CDR3 nucleotide sequence: TGTGCCAGCTCAACAACCGGGACAGGGAACGAGCAGTACTTC. Translating it yields CASSTTGTGNEQYF.

The chain carries TRBV30 and TRBJ1-5, with D unresolved. This CDR3 region has 14 residues. V was cut by 0 bases and J by 6 bases, with 12 bases left in between. Per the germline V gene, CDR1 is GTSNPN and CDR2 is SVGIG (reference sequence). This CDR3 reads CAWSVWGATQPQHF. For the CDR3, the DNA is TGTGCCTGGAGTGTATGGGGAGCCACTCAGCCCCAGCATTTT.

This clone was detected only once. V and J are TRBV18 and TRBJ2-3, with D possibly being TRBD1 (6 bases). V lost 5 bases to trimming and J lost 0 bases, with 9 bases between them. The CDR3 spans 14 residues. Per the germline V gene, CDR1 is KGHSH and CDR2 is LQKENI. The CDR3 nucleotides read TGTGCCAGCTCATCGGACAGCAGCACAGATACGCAGTATTTT. This encodes CASSSDSSTDTQYF.

The chain has TRBV5-3 and TRBJ1-6; 10 bases are shared with TRBD1. TRBV5-3 counts as an open reading frame of uncertain function. The CDR3 spans 17 residues. V lost 3 bases and J lost 1; bases outside the gene matches: 4. CDR3 sequence: CARSSDRGHSYNSPLHF. In nucleotides, the CDR3 is TGTGCCAGAAGCTCTGACAGGGGGCATTCCTATAATTCACCCCTCCACTTT.

The chain has TRBV5-8 and TRBJ2-7, with TRBD1 as a possible D gene (6 bases). The length of the CDR3 is 14 residues. The V end lost 4 bases, the J end lost 4 bases, and 15 bases lay between the germline ends. Germline CDR1 reads SGHTS; CDR2 reads YDEGEE. CDR3 region: CASSRDRISYEQYF. The DNA of the CDR3 is TGTGCCAGCAGCCGAGACAGGATTTCATACGAGCAGTACTTC.

The chain joins TRBV30 to TRBJ2-3; 7 nucleotides align to TRBD2. Germline assignment: CDR1 GTSNPN and CDR2 SVGIG (reference sequence). The CDR3 spans 18 residues. The J segment lost 3 bases and the V segment lost 3 bases, leaving 18 bases of the junction unmatched. This CDR3 reads CAWRQTYVAGILTDTQYF. As DNA, the CDR3 is TGTGCCTGGAGACAAACATATGTAGCGGGCATACTAACAGATACGCAGTATTTT.